The clone carrying this TCR beta chain was observed at least ten times. What it binds is not known. This entry comes from a study of T-cell reconstitution after alpha-beta-depleted transplantation in children. CDR1 and CDR2 from the germline V gene are MNHNS and SASEGT. Trimming took off 1 base at V and 4 bases at J, with 11 bases between the two ends. CDR3 length equals 14 residues. Unique molecular identifiers tagged the TCRbeta library. TCRdb independently ran MiXCR on the PCR reads; one entry per CDR3 protein. The data show under 9,500 distinct CDR3 sequences, approximately 15% seen once. Findings and caveats of the study: At the one-year point after transplant, T-cell counts and TCRbeta diversity were found to come mostly from T cells that had been newly produced. About two months after transplant, alpha-beta T cells reportedly came from several hundred expanded graft clones. Where some patients showed high TCRbeta diversity at day 60, it came from recipient T cells and thymic progenitors that had survived.

The sample consisted of PBMCs, mostly from graft donor cells, taken 60 days after TCRalphabeta/CD19-depleted stem cell transplant. The receptor was derived from a male patient younger than 18 who had a stem cell transplant for acute lymphoblastic leukemia, so the T cells may come from the graft donor. J is TRBJ2-7 and V is TRBV6-1; D is possibly TRBD1 (6 bases). Here the CDR3 DNA reads TGTGCCAGCAGTGAAGGGACAGAAACATACGAGCAGTACTTC. Amino acids: CASSEGTETYEQYF.